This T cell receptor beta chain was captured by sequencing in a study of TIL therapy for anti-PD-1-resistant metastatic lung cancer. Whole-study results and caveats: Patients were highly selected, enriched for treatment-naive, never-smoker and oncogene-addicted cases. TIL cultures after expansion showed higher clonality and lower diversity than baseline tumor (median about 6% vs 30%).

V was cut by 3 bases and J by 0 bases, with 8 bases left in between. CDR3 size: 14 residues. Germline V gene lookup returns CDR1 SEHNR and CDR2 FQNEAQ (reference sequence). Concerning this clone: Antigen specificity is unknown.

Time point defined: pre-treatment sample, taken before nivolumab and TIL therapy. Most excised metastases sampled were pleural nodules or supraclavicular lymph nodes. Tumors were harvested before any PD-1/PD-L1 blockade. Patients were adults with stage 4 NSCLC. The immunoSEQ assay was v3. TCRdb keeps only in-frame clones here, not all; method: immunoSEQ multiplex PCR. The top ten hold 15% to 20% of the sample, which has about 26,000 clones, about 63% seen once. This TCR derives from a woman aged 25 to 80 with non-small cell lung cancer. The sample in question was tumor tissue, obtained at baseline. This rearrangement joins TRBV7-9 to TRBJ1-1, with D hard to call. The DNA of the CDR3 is TGTGCCAGCAGCTTGTATCAGATGAACACTGAAGCTTTCTTT. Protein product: CASSLYQMNTEAFF. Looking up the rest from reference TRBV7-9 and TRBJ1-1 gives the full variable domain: DTGVSQNPRHKITKRGQNVTFRCDPISEHNRLYWYRQTLGQGPEFLTYFQNEAQLEKSRLLSDRFSAERPKGSFSTLEIQRTEQGDSAMYLCASSLYQMNTEAFFGQGTRLTVV.